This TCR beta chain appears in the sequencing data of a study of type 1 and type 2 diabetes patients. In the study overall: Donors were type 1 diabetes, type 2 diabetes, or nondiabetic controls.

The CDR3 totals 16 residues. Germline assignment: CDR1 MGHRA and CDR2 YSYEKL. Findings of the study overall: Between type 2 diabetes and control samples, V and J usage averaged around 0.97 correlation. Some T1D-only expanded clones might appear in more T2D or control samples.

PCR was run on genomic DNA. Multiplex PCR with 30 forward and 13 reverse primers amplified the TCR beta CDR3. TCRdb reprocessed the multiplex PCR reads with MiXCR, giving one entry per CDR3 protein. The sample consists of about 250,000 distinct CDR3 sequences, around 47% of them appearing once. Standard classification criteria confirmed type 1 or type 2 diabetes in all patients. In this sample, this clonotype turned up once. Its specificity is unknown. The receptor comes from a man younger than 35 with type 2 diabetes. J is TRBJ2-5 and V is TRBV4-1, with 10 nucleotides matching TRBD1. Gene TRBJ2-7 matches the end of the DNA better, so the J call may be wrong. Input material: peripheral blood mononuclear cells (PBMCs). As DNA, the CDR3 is TGCGCCAGCAGCCAAGATCCACCGGGACAGGGGATCGAGCAGTACTTC. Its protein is CASSQDPPGQGIEQYF.